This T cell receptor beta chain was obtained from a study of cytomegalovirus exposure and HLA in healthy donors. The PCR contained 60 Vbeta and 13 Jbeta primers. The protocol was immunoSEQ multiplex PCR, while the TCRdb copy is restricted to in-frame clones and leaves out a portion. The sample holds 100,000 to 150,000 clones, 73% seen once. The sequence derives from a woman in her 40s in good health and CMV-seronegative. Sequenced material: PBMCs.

The CDR3 here is CASSPNEDGYTF. The CDR3 DNA follows: TGTGCCAGCAGCCCAAATGAGGATGGCTACACCTTC. The V and J genes are TRBV6-5 and TRBJ1-2, with unresolved D. The CDR3 consists of 12 residues. Germline V CDR1 and CDR2: MNHEY, SVGAGI. Between the trimmed V and J ends, which lost 6 bases and 6 bases, there was a span of 11 bases.